Shown below are 6 T cell receptor beta chains from a single sample sequenced in a study of blood T cell repertoires in COVID-19. Data came from immunoSEQ multiplex PCR; TCRdb stores just in-frame clones and leaves some out. In the table there are 150,000 or so clones, 70% to 85% of which are singletons. The sample taken for sequencing was PBMCs or T cells enriched from blood (not recorded which). These receptors came from a man aged 45-65 years who had recovered from COVID-19.

J is TRBJ2-7 and V is TRBV18; 7 bases are shared with TRBD2. The trim removed 1 base at V and 0 bases at J, leaving 6 bases unmatched. The CDR3 contains 16 residues. Per the germline V gene, CDR1 is KGHSH and CDR2 is LQKENI. CDR3 DNA: TGTGCCAGCTCACCACGGGCTAGCGGTAGCTCCTACGAGCAGTACTTC. Amino acids: CASSPRASGSSYEQYF. The full variable domain, completed using reference TRBV18 and TRBJ2-7, is NAGVMQNPRHLVRRRGQEARLRCSPMKGHSHVYWYRQLPEEGLKFMVYLQKENIIDESGMPKERFSAEFPKEGPSILRIQQVVRGDSAAYFCASSPRASGSSYEQYFGPGTRLTVT.

The chain is built from TRBV5-1 and TRBJ2-5; a weak D match, TRBD2 (5 bases). Germline V gene lookup returns CDR1 SGHRS and CDR2 YFSETQ. Trimming pared 2 bases from V and 6 bases from J, leaving 11 bases between. CDR3 length: 13 residues. CDR3 bases: TGCGCCAGCAGCTTCGGGGAACTGAAGACCCAGTACTTC. Protein product: CASSFGELKTQYF. Together with reference TRBV5-1 and TRBJ2-5, the CDR3 gives the full variable domain: KAGVTQTPRYLIKTRGQQVTLSCSPISGHRSVSWYQQTPGQGLQFLFEYFSETQRNKGNFPGRFSGRQFSNSRSEMNVSTLELGDSALYLCASSFGELKTQYFGPGTRLLVL.

This clone has just a few counts. V and J are TRBV28 and TRBJ1-1; TRBD1 matches 8 bases. The CDR3 is 14 residues long. V trimming: 7 bases; J trimming: 4 bases; junction bases outside the gene matches: 8. Per the germline V gene, CDR1 is MDHEN and CDR2 is SYDVKM. The CDR3 coding sequence is TGTGCCAGCACTCCAGGGGGCAGGAGCACTGAAGCTTTCTTT. Its protein is CASTPGGRSTEAFF.

CDR3 nucleotide sequence: TGCGCCAGCAGCCCCAGGACTAGCGGGGTCTACTCTAACACCGGGGAGCTGTTTTTT. Translated, it gives CASSPRTSGVYSNTGELFF. The chain combines TRBV4-1 with TRBJ2-2; 12 nucleotides align to TRBD2. Unmatched junction bases numbered 11, after V lost 4 bases and J lost 2 bases. The CDR3 is 19 residues long. Germline V CDR1 and CDR2: MGHRA, YSYEKL.

The chain couples TRBV4-3 to TRBJ2-3; 9 nucleotides align to TRBD1. The length of the CDR3 is 17 residues. V shed 1 base and J 4 bases; nucleotides not matched to a gene: 9. Germline V CDR1 and CDR2: LGHNA, YSLEER. CDR3 nucleotides: TGCGCCAGCAGCCAAGCCCGGGACAGGGTCCTGGCAGATACGCAGTATTTT. This codes for CASSQARDRVLADTQYF.

The table lists this clone with a few counts. The rearrangement joins TRBV7-9 to TRBJ1-3; 8 bases line up with TRBD1. The CDR3 is 14 residues long. The germline CDR1 and CDR2 sequences are SEHNR and FQNEAQ (reference sequence). Unmatched junction bases numbered 1, after V lost 4 bases and J lost 2 bases. CDR3 sequence: CASSSGGPGNTIYF. In nucleotides, the CDR3 is TGTGCCAGCAGCTCAGGGGGCCCTGGAAACACCATATATTTT.